This T cell receptor (beta chain) was captured by sequencing in a study of blood T cells in healthy people across ages. Study in general: Roughly one uniquely barcoded beta molecule per two T cells was captured.

Sample-barcoded 5' priming and a J-beta primer mix drove a second PCR of about 6 to 12 cycles. TCRdb fed the 5' RACE reads into MiXCR, producing one record per CDR3 protein. Of some 290,000 distinct CDR3 sequences detected, roughly 29% appear once; the ten largest clones hold 25% to 35%. V lost 6 bases, J lost 6 bases, and 17 bases lay in between. Germline V CDR1 and CDR2: MNHEY, SVGAGI. This CDR3 is 14 amino acids long. The source of this sequence is a woman in her sixties or seventies in good health. The J gene is TRBJ1-1, the V gene TRBV6-5; tentative D call: TRBD1 (5 bases). The specimen sequenced was blood. The CDR3 bases are TGTGCCAGCAGCTCTTCAGCAGGGTTTCCTGAAGCTTTCTTT. Its translation: CASSSSAGFPEAFF.